This T cell receptor (beta chain) was observed in a study of graft-versus-host responses after intestinal transplantation. Study summary: The transplants performed in recipients were multivisceral, liver-intestinal, or isolated intestinal.

Sequencing was performed with immunoSEQ multiplex PCR; in TCRdb, only in-frame clones are kept and a portion is missing. The sample lists 98,000 or so clones, roughly 84% occurring once. About this clone: Its antigen is as yet unknown.

Study-level findings and limits: Within allografts, high graft-versus-host to host-versus-graft clonal ratios were seen among patients with graft-donor T cell macrochimerism. GvH clones were found in recipient marrow; some appeared first in ileum or blood.

CDR1 is SGHVS and CDR2 is FNYEAQ in the germline V gene. The CDR3 is 16 residues long. The germline V and J ends were trimmed by 1 base and 2 bases, with 12 bases remaining between them. The receptor was derived from a human donor who received an intestinal transplant. This sequence joins TRBV7-6 and TRBJ2-1, with D unclear. The sample in question was unstimulated CD4+ T cells sorted from spleen or lymph node cells, obtained before intestinal transplant. This CDR3 is CASSLGQAGTYNEQFF. CDR3 nucleotides: TGTGCCAGCAGCTTAGGTCAGGCAGGAACCTACAATGAGCAGTTCTTC.